The 9 T cell receptor beta chains listed next were all sequenced from one sample in a study of lymphopenia after photon versus proton radiotherapy. The assay was immunoSEQ multiplex PCR, and TCRdb's table has in-frame clones only and misses some. The sample holds under 35,000 clones, 89% seen once. This sample comprised peripheral blood, obtained from a patient treated with proton-based radiotherapy. These receptors came from a woman aged 70-85 years with pancreatic cancer. Some clones in this sample may be carry-over from other donors' samples.

The V and J genes are TRBV28 and TRBJ2-5; D might be TRBD2 (5 bases). The end of the DNA fits TRBJ2-7 better, so the J call may be wrong. CDR1 and CDR2 from the germline V gene are MDHEN and SYDVKM. The CDR3 spans 12 residues. The CDR3 here is CASRGPTYEQYF. The DNA of the CDR3 is TGTGCCAGCCGGGGTCCAACCTACGAGCAGTACTTC.

V is TRBV4-1 and J is TRBJ2-7, with TRBD2 matching 7 bases. Germline V lookup: CDR1 MGHRA, CDR2 YSYEKL. The trim removed 0 bases at V and 7 bases at J, leaving 6 bases unmatched. This CDR3 region has 14 residues. The CDR3 spells CASSQDWTSLEQYF. The CDR3 DNA is TGCGCCAGCAGCCAAGATTGGACTAGTTTAGAGCAGTACTTC.

CDR3 in DNA: TGTGCCAGCTCACCACGTGGACAGACAGATACGCAGTATTTT. Translating it yields CASSPRGQTDTQYF. The rearrangement links TRBV18 to TRBJ2-3; D is perhaps TRBD1 (6 bases). The CDR3 is 14 amino acids. V gave up 1 base and J gave up 3 bases, with 8 bases separating them. CDR1 and CDR2 (germline): KGHSH, LQKENI.

The chain joins TRBV7-2 to TRBJ2-1, with TRBD2 as a possible D gene (5 bases). Germline V CDR1 and CDR2: SGHTA, FQGNSA. Trimming took 5 bases from V and 3 from J, leaving 11 bases between them. The CDR3 is 14 amino acids. In nucleotides, the CDR3 is TGTGCCAGCAGCCAACGCCGGGACTACAATGAGCAGTTCTTC. Its translation is CASSQRRDYNEQFF.

V gene TRBV7-2 combines with J gene TRBJ2-7; D may match TRBD1 or TRBD2 (5 bases each). Germline V lookup: CDR1 SGHTA, CDR2 FQGNSA. The CDR3 loop spans 15 amino acids. V lost 6 bases and J lost 1, with 16 bases in between. The CDR3 region is CASRAALGGSYEQYF. The CDR3 region has the DNA TGTGCCAGCAGGGCAGCTCTTGGGGGTTCCTACGAGCAGTACTTC.

The chain has TRBV5-1 and TRBJ1-4; D ambiguous. Trimming removed 3 bases at V and 7 bases at J, with 13 bases between. CDR3 length: 14 residues. The germline gives CDR1 SGHRS, CDR2 YFSETQ. CDR3 sequence reads: CASSSSGSGEKLFF. Here the CDR3 DNA reads TGCGCCAGCAGCTCGAGTGGCTCGGGTGAAAAACTGTTTTTT. Filled out from reference TRBV5-1 and TRBJ1-4, the complete variable domain reads KAGVTQTPRYLIKTRGQQVTLSCSPISGHRSVSWYQQTPGQGLQFLFEYFSETQRNKGNFPGRFSGRQFSNSRSEMNVSTLELGDSALYLCASSSSGSGEKLFFGSGTQLSVL.

The V call is TRBV7-2, the J call TRBJ2-3, with unresolved D. Trimming removed 5 bases at V and 1 base at J, with 13 bases between. The CDR3 length is 15 residues. Germline CDR1 and CDR2: SGHTA and FQGNSA. The CDR3 reads CASSGLSLRTDTQYF. In nucleotides, the CDR3 is TGTGCCAGCAGCGGGCTTAGCCTACGCACAGATACGCAGTATTTT.

This clone was detected once. The genes are TRBV11-2 and TRBJ1-1; D might be TRBD1 (5 bases). The CDR3 runs 15 residues. V was pared by 1 base and J by 3 bases, with 12 bases between. The germline V gene has CDR1 SGHAT and CDR2 FQNNGV. The CDR3 loop reads CASSLGGSRYTEAFF. CDR3 DNA sequence: TGTGCCAGCAGCTTAGGGGGGAGTAGGTACACTGAAGCTTTCTTT.

The V call is TRBV28, the J call TRBJ2-7, with TRBD1 identical over 12 bases. The V gene end was trimmed by 4 bases and the J gene end by 6 bases; junction bases not matched to a gene: 10. This CDR3 region has 16 residues. CDR1 and CDR2 (germline): MDHEN, SYDVKM. CDR3 coding DNA: TGTGCCAGCAGTTACGCATGGGGACAGGGGGCAATCGAGCAGTACTTC. Protein sequence: CASSYAWGQGAIEQYF.